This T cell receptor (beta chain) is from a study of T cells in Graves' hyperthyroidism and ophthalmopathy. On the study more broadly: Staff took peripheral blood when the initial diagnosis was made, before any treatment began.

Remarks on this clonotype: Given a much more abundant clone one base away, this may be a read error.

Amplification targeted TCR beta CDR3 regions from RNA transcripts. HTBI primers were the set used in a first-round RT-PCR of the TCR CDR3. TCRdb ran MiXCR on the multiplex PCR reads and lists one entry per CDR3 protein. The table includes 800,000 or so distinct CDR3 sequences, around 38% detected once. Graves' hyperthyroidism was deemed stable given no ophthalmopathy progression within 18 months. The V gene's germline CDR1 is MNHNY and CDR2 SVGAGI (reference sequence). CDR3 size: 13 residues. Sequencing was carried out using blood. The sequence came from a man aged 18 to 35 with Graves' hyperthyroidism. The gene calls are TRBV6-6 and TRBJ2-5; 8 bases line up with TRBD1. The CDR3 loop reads CVSSRTGLETQYF. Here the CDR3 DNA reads TGTGTCAGCAGTAGGACAGGGCTGGAGACCCAGTACTTC.